These 8 T cell receptor beta chains were sequenced from one sample in a study of T-cell memory formation after mild COVID-19. Each CDR3 protein gets one entry after TCRdb re-called the 5' RACE reads with MiXCR. The table lists around 34,000 distinct CDR3 sequences, about 7.3% of them singletons. The source material was PBMCs or a T cell subset sorted from them (not recorded which). These receptors were obtained from a man aged 18 to 30 who had mild COVID-19 (a few samples of this study predate the infection). Cell type and time point are not known.

This clonotype was counted ten times or more. The CDR3 region has the DNA TGTGCCACCAGCCAGGGTGAAGTGACTGAAGCTTTCTTT. Protein: CATSQGEVTEAFF. This rearrangement joins TRBV24-1 to TRBJ1-1; TRBD1 is a possible D gene (5 bases). The CDR3 spans 13 residues. The V gene lost 7 bases and the J gene lost 5 bases, with 13 bases spanning the gap. CDR1 is KGHDR, CDR2 SFDVKD, per germline.

This clonotype was counted at least ten times. The chain links TRBV7-2 to TRBJ1-1; 9 nucleotides align to TRBD1. Germline CDR1 reads SGHTA; CDR2 reads FQGNSA. With V trimmed by 2 bases and J by 4 bases, 17 bases remained unmatched. This CDR3 is 19 amino acids long. CDR3 in DNA: TGTGCCAGCAGCTTATCCTCACCGTCCGGGACAGGGTATGGCACTGAAGCTTTCTTT. Amino acids: CASSLSSPSGTGYGTEAFF. Combining the CDR3 with reference TRBV7-2 and TRBJ1-1 gives the whole variable domain GAGVSQSPSNKVTEKGKDVELRCDPISGHTALYWYRQSLGQGLEFLIYFQGNSAPDKSGLPSDRFSAERTGGSVSTLTIQRTQQEDSAVYLCASSLSSPSGTGYGTEAFFGQGTRLTVV.

In this sample, this clonotype turned up many times. The chain uses TRBV6-6 and TRBJ2-2; D is uncertain. The ends were cut back, 9 bases at V and 3 bases at J, with 11 bases in the middle. Germline CDR1 MNHNY, CDR2 SVGAGI (reference sequence). The CDR3 is 13 residues long. For the CDR3, the DNA is TGTGCCAGTATCGGGCCCTACACCGGGGAGCTGTTTTTT. The encoded protein is CASIGPYTGELFF.

This clonotype came up many times. This sequence joins TRBV20-1 and TRBJ2-6; TRBD1 aligns across 9 bases. Germline CDR1 is DFQATT and CDR2 is SNEGSKA (reference sequence). J lost 1 base, V lost 6 bases, and 10 bases had no gene match. The CDR3 loop spans 17 amino acids. The CDR3 nucleotides read TGCAGTGCCTGGGACAGGGTAGTAACTTCTGGGGCCAACGTCCTGACTTTC. This gives the protein CSAWDRVVTSGANVLTF.

This clonotype was seen repeatedly, ten times or more. The chain combines TRBV7-9 with TRBJ1-5; D is unclear. Trimming left V 5 bases short and J 2 bases short, with 10 bases between. The CDR3 is 14 residues long. Germline V gene lookup returns CDR1 SEHNR and CDR2 FQNEAQ (reference sequence). CDR3 region: CASSTAGGNQPQHF. The CDR3 DNA is TGTGCCAGCAGCACCGCGGGCGGCAATCAGCCCCAGCATTTT. The full variable domain, its missing parts supplied by reference TRBV7-9 and TRBJ1-5, is DTGVSQNPRHKITKRGQNVTFRCDPISEHNRLYWYRQTLGQGPEFLTYFQNEAQLEKSRLLSDRFSAERPKGSFSTLEIQRTEQGDSAMYLCASSTAGGNQPQHFGDGTRLSIL.

This clonotype was counted ten times or more. The V call is TRBV20-1, the J call TRBJ2-6; D is ambiguous. The length of the CDR3 is 16 residues. In germline, CDR1 is DFQATT, CDR2 SNEGSKA (reference sequence). V lost 0 bases and J lost 2, with 11 bases in between. The CDR3 coding sequence is TGCAGTGCTAGAGATCGGGTTTTGGCTGGGGCCAACGTCCTGACTTTC. This codes for CSARDRVLAGANVLTF.

This clonotype was counted between two and nine times. The chain uses TRBV25-1 and TRBJ1-5, with D possibly matching TRBD1 (5 bases). Germline V gene lookup returns CDR1 MGHDK and CDR2 SYGVNS. Trimming left V 3 bases short and J 4 bases short, with 10 bases between. The CDR3 consists of 14 residues. For the CDR3, the DNA is TGTGCCAGCAGTGATGGGACTACTAATCAGCCCCAGCATTTT. Amino acids: CASSDGTTNQPQHF.

This clonotype turned up a few times. The gene calls are TRBV6-5 and TRBJ1-1; 8 bases match TRBD1. The CDR3 is made up of 14 amino acids. Germline CDR1 and CDR2: MNHEY and SVGAGI. V lost 7 bases, J lost 4 bases, and 8 bases stayed unmatched. The CDR3 region has the DNA TGTGCCAGCAATATCAGGGGGCTTGGCACTGAAGCTTTCTTT. Residues: CASNIRGLGTEAFF.